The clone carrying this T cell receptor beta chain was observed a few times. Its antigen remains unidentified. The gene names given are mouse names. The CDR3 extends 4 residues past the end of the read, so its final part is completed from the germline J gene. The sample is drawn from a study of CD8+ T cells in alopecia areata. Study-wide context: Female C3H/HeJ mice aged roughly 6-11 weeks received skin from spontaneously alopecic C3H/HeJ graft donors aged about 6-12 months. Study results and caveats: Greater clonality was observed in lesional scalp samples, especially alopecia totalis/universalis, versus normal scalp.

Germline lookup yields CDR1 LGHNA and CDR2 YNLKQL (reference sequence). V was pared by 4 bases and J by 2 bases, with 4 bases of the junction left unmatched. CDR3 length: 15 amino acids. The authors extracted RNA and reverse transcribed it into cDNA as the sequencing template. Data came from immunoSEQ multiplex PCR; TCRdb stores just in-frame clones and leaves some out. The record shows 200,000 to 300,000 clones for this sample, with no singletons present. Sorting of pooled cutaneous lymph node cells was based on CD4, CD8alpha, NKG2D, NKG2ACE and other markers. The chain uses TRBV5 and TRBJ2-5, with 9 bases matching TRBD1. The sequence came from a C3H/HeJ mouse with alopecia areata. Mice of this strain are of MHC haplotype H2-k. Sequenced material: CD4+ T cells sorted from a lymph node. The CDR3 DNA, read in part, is TGTGCCAGCAGCCCCTACAGGGGGCCCCAAGAC. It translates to CASSPYRGPQD. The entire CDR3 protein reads CASSPYRGPQDTQYF.